A selection of T cell receptor beta chains follows, all from one sample in a study of shared clonotypes between healthy human individuals. Produced via immunoSEQ multiplex PCR; TCRdb's table is partial and in-frame only. Of a few million clones in the sample, roughly 93% were seen once. The sample comprised naive CD4+ T cells from PBMCs. All receptors come from a man in his late teens or twenties in good health. Some clones in this sample may be carry-over from other donors' samples. The CDR3 runs from the conserved cysteine through the conserved F or W. Fields, in order: V gene, clone size, D gene, J gene, CDR3 DNA, CDR3 protein. D genes are given only for firm matches. Only part of the rows carry a size: once, few, many, or a class if the clone is expanded.

>TRBV30|NA|NA|TRBJ2-7
TGTGCCTGGAGTGGAGATTGGGACACCACACGAAAATACGAGCAGTACTTC
CAWSGDWDTTRKYEQYF
>TRBV9|NA|NA|TRBJ1-5
TGTGCCAGCAGCGTAGCAGAAGGAGTTGGTCAGCCCCAGCATTTT
CASSVAEGVGQPQHF
>TRBV9|NA|TRBD2|TRBJ2-1
TGTGCCAGCAGCGTAGGGGTGACTAGCGGTAATGAGCAGTTCTTC
CASSVGVTSGNEQFF
>TRBV28|NA|NA|TRBJ2-2
TGTGCCAGCACCACCCCATTAGGTGGCACCGGGGAGCTGTTTTTT
CASTTPLGGTGELFF
>TRBV7-8|NA|NA|TRBJ1-4
TGTGCCAGCAGCTCGACCAGAACTTTTAATGAAAAACTGTTTTTT
CASSSTRTFNEKLFF
>TRBV18|once|TRBD2|TRBJ2-1
TGTGCCAGCTCACAGGGACTAGCGGGAGTAAATGAGCAGTTCTTC
CASSQGLAGVNEQFF
>TRBV19|NA|NA|TRBJ2-6
TGTGCCAGTAATATCGTGGGGGCCAACGTCCTGACTTTC
CASNIVGANVLTF
>TRBV10-3|NA|NA|TRBJ2-2
TGTGCCATCAGTGTACGGTCCTTAGACAACACCGGGGAGCTGTTTTTT
CAISVRSLDNTGELFF
>TRBV9|NA|NA|TRBJ2-5
TGTGCCAGCAGTCTACTGACAGGAGGGGGTGAGACCCAGTACTTC
CASSLLTGGGETQYF
>TRBV5-4|NA|TRBD2|TRBJ2-3
TGTGCCAGCAGCTCGGGACTAAGTAGCACAGATACGCAGTATTTT
CASSSGLSSTDTQYF
>TRBV6-1|NA|NA|TRBJ1-4
TGTGCCAGCAGTGAACGTGGGGTCCACAATGAAAAACTGTTTTTT
CASSERGVHNEKLFF
>TRBV28|NA|TRBD1|TRBJ1-2
TGTGCCAGCAGTTGGGACAGGGTTCCCTATGGCTACACCTTC
CASSWDRVPYGYTF
>TRBV7-2|NA|NA|TRBJ2-7
TGTGCCAGCAGCTTAGACCGGGACACCTACGAGCAGTACTTC
CASSLDRDTYEQYF
>TRBV7-8|NA|NA|TRBJ1-5
TGTGCCAGCAGCTTAGCGCGGCGGGGGAGTCAGCCCCAGCATTTT
CASSLARRGSQPQHF
>TRBV6-1|NA|NA|TRBJ1-2
TGTGCCAGCAGTGAAGAAAGACGGATGTATGGCTACACCTTC
CASSEERRMYGYTF
>TRBV21-1|few|NA|TRBJ1-4
TGTGCCAGCAGCTTGGGGCAGACCGAAAAACTGTTTTTT
CASSLGQTEKLFF
>TRBV7-9|NA|TRBD2|TRBJ2-1
TGTGCCAGCAGCACATTAGCGGGAGGGCCTAATGAGCAGTTCTTC
CASSTLAGGPNEQFF
>TRBV7-9|NA|NA|TRBJ2-6
TGTGCCAGCAGCTTTCTATTAGCTGGGGCCAACGTCCTGACTTTC
CASSFLLAGANVLTF
>TRBV9|NA|NA|TRBJ2-7
TGTGCCAGCAGCCGAGACCCTCAAGGTTCCTACGAGCAGTACTTC
CASSRDPQGSYEQYF
>TRBV6-1|NA|NA|TRBJ1-3
TGTGCCAGCAGTGGCGCGAACGAGGTCGGAAACACCATATATTTT
CASSGANEVGNTIYF
>TRBV29-1|once|TRBD1|TRBJ2-7
TGCAGCGTTGACGGGACAGGGGGGGACGAGCAGTACTTC
CSVDGTGGDEQYF
>TRBV4-1|few|NA|TRBJ1-1
TGCGCCAGCAGCCAAGTGGGACTCAGGGAGGCTTTCTTT
CASSQVGLREAFF
>TRBV7-9|NA|NA|TRBJ2-2
TGTGCCAGCAGTCCCGGGGTAACCACCGGGGAGCTGTTTTTT
CASSPGVTTGELFF
>TRBV5-1|NA|NA|TRBJ1-1
TGCGCCAGCAGCACTTCCGGGACGGTGGGCACTGAAGCTTTCTTT
CASSTSGTVGTEAFF
>TRBV6-1|NA|TRBD2|TRBJ2-7
TGTGCCAGCAGTGTTGTTAGCGGGATGTACTACGAGCAGTACTTC
CASSVVSGMYYEQYF
>TRBV23-1|NA|NA|TRBJ2-7
TGCGCCAGCAGTCATCTTTTCCGTGGGGCAAGGAACGAGCAGTACTTC
CASSHLFRGARNEQYF
>TRBV18|NA|NA|TRBJ1-2
TGTGCCAGCTCACCAACAGAATACTATGGCTACACCTTC
CASSPTEYYGYTF
>TRBV10-3|NA|TRBD2|TRBJ2-7
TGTGCCATCAGTGCAGTGGCCAGCGGGACCTCCTACGAGCAGTACTTC
CAISAVASGTSYEQYF
>TRBV6-6|NA|NA|TRBJ2-7
TGTGCCAGCAATCCGGGACCCCCCTCCTACGAGCAGTACTTC
CASNPGPPSYEQYF
>TRBV18|NA|TRBD1|TRBJ2-6
TGTGCCAGCTCCCCCTCGACAGGGCCTGGGGCCAACGTCCTGACTTTC
CASSPSTGPGANVLTF
>TRBV4-2|NA|NA|TRBJ1-4
TGTGCCAGCAGCCATCCCGGGGGTGCCGCAACTAATGAAAAACTGTTTTTT
CASSHPGGAATNEKLFF
>TRBV15|NA|TRBD1|TRBJ2-2
TGTGCCACCAGCCGAAACAGGGGGCACACCGGGGAGCTGTTTTTT
CATSRNRGHTGELFF
>TRBV9|NA|NA|TRBJ2-1
TGTGCCAGCAGCGTAGCCGGGAGTGGATGGGGCAATGAGCAGTTCTTC
CASSVAGSGWGNEQFF
>TRBV28|NA|TRBD1|TRBJ1-2
TGTGCCAGCACAAGACAGGGGACGGGCTACACCTTC
CASTRQGTGYTF
>TRBV28|NA|NA|TRBJ1-5
TGTGCCAGCAGTTTAGGTCCCCGTCACAATCAGCCCCAGCATTTT
CASSLGPRHNQPQHF
>TRBV28|NA|NA|TRBJ1-3
TGTGCCAGCAGTTTAGGGCTTGGAAACACCATATATTTT
CASSLGLGNTIYF
>TRBV10-2|NA|NA|TRBJ2-1
TGCGCCAGCAGCCATAGCGGCGGCTCCTACAATGAGCAGTTCTTC
CASSHSGGSYNEQFF
>TRBV5-1|NA|TRBD1|TRBJ2-7
TGCGCCAGCAGCTTTACGACAGGGGGCTTCTACGAGCAGTACTTC
CASSFTTGGFYEQYF
>TRBV5-1|once|NA|TRBJ2-3
TGCGCCAGCAGCCCAGGGTGGGGTGGACAAGATACGCAGTATTTT
CASSPGWGGQDTQYF
>TRBV7-8|NA|NA|TRBJ2-7
TGTGCCAGCAGCTTCCTCCTTGCATTATCGGGGACAAGCTCCTACGAGCAGTACTTC
CASSFLLALSGTSSYEQYF